What follows are 18 T cell receptor beta chains derived from one specimen sequenced in a study of T cells in Graves' hyperthyroidism and ophthalmopathy. The CDR3 regions of TCR beta were amplified from RNA transcripts. When the TCR CDR3 underwent first-round RT-PCR, the HTBI primer set was used. Via MiXCR, TCRdb re-called the multiplex PCR reads, giving one row per CDR3 protein. This sample has approximately 610,000 distinct CDR3 sequences; approximately 15% occur once, and the top ten carry roughly 18%. Sequenced material: blood. All receptors derive from a woman aged 18 to 35 with Graves' hyperthyroidism.

This clonotype has just a few counts. The V gene is TRBV11-2, the J gene TRBJ2-5, with TRBD2 matching 7 bases. V was pared by 6 bases and J by 5 bases, with 6 bases of the junction left unmatched. Germline V gene sequence: CDR1 SGHAT, CDR2 FQNNGV. The length of the CDR3 is 13 residues. This CDR3 is CASRRGVWETQYF. CDR3 bases: TGTGCCAGCAGACGGGGGGTCTGGGAGACCCAGTACTTC.

The CDR3, as DNA: TGTGCCAGCCCCCAAGGGTTGGGGAACACTGAAGCTTTCTTT. Residues: CASPQGLGNTEAFF. This chain connects TRBV7-3 to TRBJ1-1; no reliable D call. This CDR3 region has 14 residues. V was clipped by 8 bases and J by 1 base, with 14 bases between them. Germline CDR1 reads SGHTA; CDR2 reads FQGTGA.

V and J are TRBV20-1 and TRBJ1-3, with no clear D. There are 14 residues in the CDR3. Germline CDR1 reads DFQATT; CDR2 reads SNEGSKA (reference sequence). Trimming took 3 bases from V and 0 from J, leaving 9 bases between them. The CDR3 sequence: CSASGGNSGNTIYF. The DNA of the CDR3 is TGCAGTGCTAGTGGCGGGAACTCTGGAAACACCATATATTTT.

CDR3 sequence: CASSRGSSRGGNTEAFF. In DNA, the CDR3 is TGTGCCAGCAGCCGCGGATCGAGCAGGGGGGGAAACACTGAAGCTTTCTTT. This rearrangement joins TRBV3-1 to TRBJ1-1; 7 nucleotides align to TRBD1. The CDR3 is 17 amino acids. J was trimmed by 2 bases and V by 4 bases; bases with no gene match: 13. The germline gives CDR1 LGHDT, CDR2 YNNKEL (reference sequence).

This clonotype was seen many times. This chain uses TRBV3-1 with TRBJ2-5, with 7 positions matching TRBD1. This CDR3 region has 15 residues. The V segment lost 1 base and the J segment 5 bases; nucleotides outside the gene matches: 7. Germline V gene data show CDR1 as LGHDT and CDR2 as YNNKEL (reference sequence). CDR3 DNA: TGTGCCAGCAGCCAAGGTCCCACGACAGGGGAGACCCAGTACTTC. Translating gives CASSQGPTTGETQYF.

This sequence joins TRBV12-3 or TRBV12-4 and TRBJ1-6, with unresolved D. This CDR3 spans 12 amino acids. V lost 3 bases and J lost 14, with 11 bases in between. The CDR3 loop reads CASSFNPTALHF. In nucleotides, the CDR3 is TGTGCCAGCAGTTTTAACCCGACGGCCCTCCACTTT.

This clonotype has a handful of counts. The CDR3 DNA reads TGTGCCAGCCATAGACAGGGCGATCAGCCCCAGCATTTT. This codes for CASHRQGDQPQHF. V usage is TRBV6-2 or TRBV6-3 and J usage is TRBJ1-5, with 7 bases that match TRBD1. Trimming took 8 bases from V and 5 from J; bases not matched to a gene: 6. The CDR3 covers 13 residues. In germline, CDR1 is MNHEY, CDR2 SVGEGT.

Only a few counts were recorded for this clonotype. V is TRBV7-2 and J is TRBJ2-3; no clear D. Germline-derived CDR1 and CDR2 are SGHTA and FQGNSA. Trimming took 5 bases from V and 0 from J, leaving 12 bases between them. The CDR3 runs to 15 residues. CDR3 sequence: CASSIRLSSTDTQYF. The CDR3 DNA is TGTGCCAGCAGCATCAGGCTGAGTAGCACAGATACGCAGTATTTT.

The rearrangement uses TRBV28 and TRBJ2-3; weak D call: TRBD1 (6 bases). CDR3 size: 17 residues. The germline gives CDR1 MDHEN, CDR2 SYDVKM. The V end lost 6 bases, the J end lost 0 bases, and 19 bases lay between the germline ends. The CDR3 DNA is TGTGCCAGCAGCCCCACCCCCGACAGGATTAGCACAGATACGCAGTATTTT. This translates into CASSPTPDRISTDTQYF. The full variable domain, in which reference TRBV28 and TRBJ2-3 provide the parts outside the CDR3, is DVKVTQSSRYLVKRTGEKVFLECVQDMDHENMFWYRQDPGLGLRLIYFSYDVKMKEKGDIPEGYSVSREKKERFSLILESASTNQTSMYLCASSPTPDRISTDTQYFGPGTRLTVL.

This clonotype was found a few times. This sequence joins TRBV29-1 and TRBJ2-1; 9 bases map to TRBD1. Per germline, CDR1 SQVTM and CDR2 ANQGSEA. This CDR3 has 14 amino acids. The J segment lost 4 bases and the V segment lost 3 bases, leaving 4 bases of the junction unmatched. The CDR3 coding sequence is TGCAGCGTTGAGTATGGACAGGGGTACAATGAGCAGTTCTTC. It codes for CSVEYGQGYNEQFF.

There are a few counts of this clonotype. V and J are TRBV5-1 and TRBJ1-5, with TRBD1 matching 7 bases. Germline lookup yields CDR1 SGHRS and CDR2 YFSETQ. The CDR3 spans 15 residues. V gave up 4 bases and J gave up 4 bases; unmatched junction bases: 8. The CDR3 is CASSNTGDPNQPQHF. CDR3 sequence (DNA): TGCGCCAGCAGCAACACAGGGGACCCTAATCAGCCCCAGCATTTT.

The chain couples TRBV20-1 to TRBJ2-4; D uncertain. Trimming pared 0 bases from V and 0 bases from J, leaving 9 bases between. Germline V gene data show CDR1 as DFQATT and CDR2 as SNEGSKA (reference sequence). The length of the CDR3 is 15 residues. The DNA for the CDR3 is TGCAGTGCTAGAGATAAGACTCTAGCCAAAAACATTCAGTACTTC. The encoded protein is CSARDKTLAKNIQYF.

This clonotype showed up many times. The J gene is TRBJ1-2, the V gene TRBV12-3 or TRBV12-4; TRBD1 might be the D (5 bases). V gave up 8 bases and J gave up 8 bases, with 27 bases separating them. This CDR3 spans 16 amino acids. The CDR3 DNA sequence: TGTGCCAGCCGACAAACCGGGGGTCGCTCGCGGATCGGCTACACCTTC. Translating gives CASRQTGGRSRIGYTF.

This sequence joins TRBV20-1 and TRBJ1-3, with TRBD1 matching over 7 bases. The J segment lost 1 base and the V segment lost 4 bases, leaving 4 bases of the junction unmatched. The CDR3 sequence is 14 residues long. Germline V gene lookup returns CDR1 DFQATT and CDR2 SNEGSKA (reference sequence). The DNA for the CDR3 is TGCAGTGCTATCAAGGGGGCATCTGGAAACACCATATATTTT. This sequence encodes CSAIKGASGNTIYF.

This chain uses TRBV19 with TRBJ1-1, with 8 nucleotides matching TRBD1. CDR1 LNHDA and CDR2 SQIVND come from the germline V gene (reference sequence). Unmatched junction bases numbered 9, after V lost 5 bases and J lost 4 bases. CDR3 size: 15 residues. The CDR3 region is CASSQGAIRSTEAFF. CDR3 DNA sequence: TGTGCCAGTAGTCAGGGGGCCATACGGAGCACTGAAGCTTTCTTT.

This clonotype was seen many times. The rearrangement links TRBV27 to TRBJ2-7; TRBD1 matches 10 bases. The CDR3 runs to 16 residues. Trimming at V came to 6 bases and at J to 1 base, leaving 9 bases not matched to a gene. Germline V CDR1 and CDR2: MNHEY, SMNVEV (reference sequence). DNA for the CDR3: TGTGCCAGCAGCTATGTGGGACAGGGGTTTTCCTACGAGCAGTACTTC. Its translation is CASSYVGQGFSYEQYF.

This clonotype has only a few counts. The chain uses TRBV7-9 and TRBJ2-2; D tentatively fits TRBD1 or TRBD2 (5 bases each). CDR3 size: 17 residues. The V end lost 7 bases, the J end lost 5 bases, and 23 bases lay between the germline ends. Germline V gene data show CDR1 as SEHNR and CDR2 as FQNEAQ (reference sequence). The CDR3 here is CASTLPWGIEGTGELFF. DNA for the CDR3: TGTGCCAGCACTCTACCGTGGGGGATCGAGGGTACCGGGGAGCTGTTTTTT. Together with reference TRBV7-9 and TRBJ2-2, the CDR3 gives the full variable domain: DTGVSQNPRHKITKRGQNVTFRCDPISEHNRLYWYRQTLGQGPEFLTYFQNEAQLEKSRLLSDRFSAERPKGSFSTLEIQRTEQGDSAMYLCASTLPWGIEGTGELFFGEGSRLTVL.

This clonotype was counted ten times or more. V gene TRBV2 combines with J gene TRBJ2-2, with 10 positions matching TRBD2. CDR3 length equals 18 residues. The J segment lost 6 bases and the V segment lost 7 bases, leaving 17 bases of the junction unmatched. Germline V gene data show CDR1 as SNHLY and CDR2 as FYNNEI. As DNA, the CDR3 is TGTGCCAGCACCGGAAAGATAGCGGGAGGTACGGTCGCCGGGGAGCTGTTTTTT. It translates to CASTGKIAGGTVAGELFF.